These 8 T cell receptor beta chains were all obtained from the same sample, sequenced in a study of beta chain features in type 1 diabetes. Expressed TCRB transcripts were sequenced after all isolated RNA was converted to cDNA. Only in-frame clones appear in the TCRdb table, and some are missing; sequencing was by immunoSEQ multiplex PCR. The repertoire includes about 620,000 clones, 15% to 19% of them detected once, and approximately 0.087% sits in the top ten. Sequenced input: naive CD4+ T cells from blood. These receptors were taken from a man between 18 and 35 years old in good health.

The chain carries TRBV5-1 and TRBJ1-3; D gene uncertain. V was pared by 2 bases and J by 0 bases, with 15 bases between. The CDR3 covers 17 residues. Germline V gene lookup returns CDR1 SGHRS and CDR2 YFSETQ. The DNA for the CDR3 is TGCGCCAGCAGCTTCGGGAACAGTCGACCCTCTGGAAACACCATATATTTT. Protein sequence: CASSFGNSRPSGNTIYF.

This chain connects TRBV9 to TRBJ1-1, with 8 bases fitting TRBD1. After removal of 0 bases from V and 11 bases from J, the junction contained 6 bases not matched to a gene. Germline CDR1 SGDLS, CDR2 YYNGEE. CDR3 length equals 13 residues. CDR3 amino acids: CASSVGRGRRAFF. The DNA for the CDR3 is TGTGCCAGCAGCGTAGGCAGGGGGCGCCGGGCTTTCTTT.

The chain carries TRBV7-9 and TRBJ1-1, with a weak D call TRBD1 (6 bases). V lost 3 bases, J lost 3 bases, and 8 bases lay in between. Germline CDR1 SEHNR, CDR2 FQNEAQ (reference sequence). The CDR3 extends over 13 amino acids. The CDR3 sequence is CASSFAGDTEAFF. The CDR3 DNA follows: TGTGCCAGCAGCTTTGCAGGGGACACTGAAGCTTTCTTT.

In its sample, this clone was seen a few times. Here the CDR3 DNA reads TGTGCCAGCAGCTTAACCGGGACAGCCGTCTATAATTCACCCCTCCACTTT. Protein product: CASSLTGTAVYNSPLHF. V usage is TRBV7-3 and J usage is TRBJ1-6, with 7 nucleotides matching TRBD1. The CDR3 runs 17 residues. The germline V gene has CDR1 SGHTA and CDR2 FQGTGA. The ends lost 0 bases at V and 3 bases at J; junction bases unmatched: 5.

As regards this clone: The junction departs from the called germline gene at one end, perhaps through a read error. V and J are TRBV7-3 and TRBJ2-7; D remains ambiguous. There are 13 residues in the CDR3. The germline CDR1 and CDR2 sequences are SGHTA and FQGTGA. The CDR3 loop reads CASSLKGDAPVNF. DNA for the CDR3: TGTGCCAGCAGCTTAAAGGGCGATGCACCGGTTAACTTC.

With respect to this clone: One end of the junction is discordant with germline, which a read error may explain. The rearrangement links TRBV29-1 to TRBJ2-1; maybe TRBD2 (5 bases). CDR1 is SQVTM, CDR2 ANQGSEA, per germline. The CDR3 sequence is 14 residues long. CDR3 sequence: CSVEGRTWEPLWIF. The CDR3 nucleotides are TGCAGCGTTGAAGGGCGGACCTGGGAGCCTTTGTGGATCTTC.

This clone was counted a few times. Other DNA sequences from this sample encode an identical CDR3 as well. The genes are TRBV5-1 and TRBJ2-2; D call uncertain. Trimming stripped 1 base from V and 1 base from J, with 5 bases between. This CDR3 comprises 14 residues. Germline loops: CDR1 SGHRS, CDR2 YFSETQ. Here the CDR3 DNA reads TGCGCCAGCAGCTTGTCGGGGAACACCGGGGAGCTGTTTTTT. Residues: CASSLSGNTGELFF.

This clone was detected only a few times. The rearrangement joins TRBV10-2 to TRBJ1-1; D remains unclear. This CDR3 is built from 12 residues. Germline V CDR1 and CDR2: WSHSY, SAAADI. Trimming took off 5 bases at V and 0 bases at J, with 4 bases between the two ends. The CDR3 region is CASSLMNTEAFF. In nucleotides, the CDR3 is TGCGCCAGCAGTCTGATGAACACTGAAGCTTTCTTT.